This T cell receptor beta chain was obtained from a study of blood T cell repertoires in COVID-19. Across the whole study: Italy, Spain and the United States were the sources of the convalescent and acute COVID-19 samples.

As originally analysed: Using reference gene primer amplification, nucleated cell counts were estimated. Clones were sequenced by immunoSEQ multiplex PCR, and TCRdb holds only the in-frame ones, with some missing. Clonal size and the V and J genes are those of that table, whereas D and trimming came from the DNA. The table includes about 140,000 clones, 79% detected once. Looked up from germline, CDR1 is MNHEY and CDR2 is SVGAGI. CDR3 size: 12 residues. Deletions cut 7 bases from V and 8 bases from J, with 12 bases between. The sample holds a few counts of this clone. This chain joins TRBV6-5 and TRBJ1-3; D remains ambiguous. This sequence was found in a man between 60 and 70 years old with acute or convalescent COVID-19. The sequenced sample consisted of peripheral blood. CDR3: CASTKIGDTIYF. In DNA, the CDR3 is TGTGCCAGCACCAAGATCGGGGACACCATATATTTT.